Listed below are T cell receptor beta chains from one sample, sequenced in a study of radiation and T cells in renal cell carcinoma. Some clones are missing from TCRdb's copy, which holds only in-frame ones; the method was immunoSEQ multiplex PCR. The table lists more than 150,000 clones, roughly 90% of them singletons. The input for sequencing was blood, taken from a patient whose treatment included radiotherapy and nephrectomy. The receptors were sampled from a woman aged 45-60 years with renal cell carcinoma. CDR3s include the opening cysteine and the closing phenylalanine or tryptophan. D genes are given only for firm matches. Clone size, where shown, is once, few, many, or a class for clones that have expanded.

j_gene,abundance,v_gene,d_gene,CDR3aa,CDR3nt
TRBJ1-1,NA,TRBV6-4,TRBD1,CASPEGQGTEAFF,TGTGCCAGCCCAGAAGGACAGGGAACTGAAGCTTTCTTT
TRBJ1-3,NA,TRBV7-2,NA,CASRREAISTIYF,TGTGCCAGCAGAAGGGAGGCCATCAGCACCATATATTTT
TRBJ1-1,NA,TRBV6-5,NA,CASSYGRETEAFF,TGTGCCAGCAGTTACGGACGCGAAACTGAAGCTTTCTTT
TRBJ2-7,NA,TRBV19,TRBD2,CASSMRGGPYEQYF,TGTGCCAGTAGTATGCGGGGGGGGCCCTACGAGCAGTACTTC
TRBJ2-3,NA,TRBV2,NA,CASSPGRAYTQYF,TGTGCCAGCAGTCCTGGGCGGGCCTATACGCAGTATTTT
TRBJ2-2,NA,TRBV30,TRBD1,CAWSEGALTGELFF,TGTGCCTGGAGTGAGGGGGCCCTCACCGGGGAGCTGTTTTTT
TRBJ1-6,few,TRBV4-3,NA,CASSQDGTTNSPLHF,TGCGCCAGCAGCCAAGATGGGACGACGAATTCACCCCTCCACTTT
TRBJ1-4,few,TRBV5-4,NA,CASSLTGSGYEKLFF,TGTGCCAGCAGCTTGACAGGATCCGGATATGAAAAACTGTTTTTT
TRBJ2-1,NA,TRBV5-1,TRBD2,CASSLVRLAGENEQFF,TGCGCCAGCAGCTTGGTGCGCCTAGCGGGGGAAAATGAGCAGTTCTTC
TRBJ1-1,once,TRBV10-2,TRBD1,CASGPGTGVDEAFF,TGCGCCAGTGGTCCAGGGACAGGGGTTGATGAAGCTTTCTTT
TRBJ2-3,NA,TRBV7-2,NA,CASSWAATSPTDTQYF,TGTGCCAGCAGCTGGGCCGCGACGTCCCCCACAGATACGCAGTATTTT
TRBJ1-2,NA,TRBV6-5,TRBD1,CASSGNRGSYGYTF,TGTGCCAGCAGTGGTAACAGGGGGTCCTATGGCTACACCTTC
TRBJ1-3,NA,TRBV11-1,NA,CASSSSFGNTIYF,TGTGCCAGCAGCTCCTCCTTTGGAAACACCATATATTTT
TRBJ2-7,NA,TRBV5-1,TRBD2,CASSPLAGRLSYEQYF,TGCGCCAGCAGCCCCCTAGCGGGGCGACTCTCCTACGAGCAGTACTTC
TRBJ2-7,NA,TRBV2,TRBD2,CASSPTSGKPYEQYF,TGTGCCAGCAGTCCTACTAGCGGGAAGCCCTACGAGCAGTACTTC
TRBJ1-1,few,TRBV20-1,NA,CSAAGEEEAFF,TGCAGTGCAGCCGGGGAGGAAGAAGCTTTCTTT
TRBJ1-5,NA,TRBV10-2,TRBD1,CASSEPGGVSNQPQHF,TGCGCCAGCAGTGAGCCAGGGGGCGTTAGCAATCAGCCCCAGCATTTT
TRBJ2-7,NA,TRBV2,NA,CASNPTGSYEQYF,TGTGCCAGTAACCCGACAGGATCCTACGAGCAGTACTTC
TRBJ2-1,NA,TRBV10-3,TRBD2,CAIGTSGGFEQFF,TGTGCCATCGGGACTAGCGGGGGGTTTGAGCAGTTCTTC
TRBJ1-2,NA,TRBV29-1,TRBD1,CSVGDRDYGYTF,TGCAGCGTAGGGGACAGGGACTATGGCTACACCTTC
TRBJ2-7,NA,TRBV6-1,TRBD1,CASSWTGGGYEQYF,TGTGCCAGCAGCTGGACAGGGGGCGGCTACGAGCAGTACTTC
TRBJ2-2,NA,TRBV10-1,TRBD2,CASSGSGGAGELFF,TGCGCCAGCAGTGGTTCGGGAGGGGCCGGGGAGCTGTTTTTT
TRBJ1-3,NA,TRBV7-2,NA,CASSSFRGSGNTIYF,TGTGCCAGCAGCTCCTTCCGAGGCTCTGGAAACACCATATATTTT
TRBJ2-2,NA,TRBV5-1,TRBD2,CASSLVGRDTGELFF,TGCGCCAGCAGCTTGGTAGGGAGGGACACCGGGGAGCTGTTTTTT
TRBJ2-7,NA,TRBV6-1,NA,CASSESGVVSYEQYF,TGTGCCAGCAGTGAATCGGGAGTGGTCTCCTACGAGCAGTACTTC
TRBJ2-7,NA,TRBV7-3,TRBD1,CASSWDRVGSYEQYF,TGTGCCAGCAGCTGGGACAGGGTCGGATCCTACGAGCAGTACTTC
TRBJ1-1,NA,TRBV6-1,TRBD1,CASREGQGRTEAFF,TGTGCCAGCAGGGAAGGACAGGGTAGAACTGAAGCTTTCTTT